This entry describes one T cell receptor (beta chain). Its specificity is unknown. The entry originates in a study of memory CD4+ T cells and cytomegalovirus serostatus. The overall study: Healthy Belgian adult donors included about nine CMV-positive and 24 CMV-negative people. General study results and limits: CD4+ memory repertoires contained about 40% of the roughly 150 reported CMV TCRbeta sequences. Median bootstrapped AUC for CMV status was just under 0.97 originally, about 0.9 US-trained.

Repertoires were generated with immunoSEQ multiplex PCR, while TCRdb's copy carries only in-frame clones and drops some. This sample has 45,000 or so clones, with 79% found just once. Single viable CD3+CD4+CD8-CD45RO+ cells were sorted as the memory CD4+ T cells. Total CD4+ T cells were enriched by CD4 positive selection. The V end was cut by 0 bases, the J end by 11 bases, with 19 bases between. This CDR3 region has 14 residues. In germline, CDR1 is GTSNPN, CDR2 SVGIG (reference sequence). The clonotype originates from an adult in good health and CMV-seronegative. Sequenced input: memory CD4+ T cells from blood. The V and J genes are TRBV30 and TRBJ1-1; D is perhaps TRBD1 (5 bases). DNA of the CDR3: TGTGCCTGGAGTGTACGTAGGGGAGATTTTGACGCTTTCTTT. This gives the protein CAWSVRRGDFDAFF. The full variable domain, rest sourced from reference TRBV30 and TRBJ1-1, is SQTIHQWPATLVQPVGSPLSLECTVEGTSNPNLYWYRQAAGRGLQLLFYSVGIGQISSEVPQNLSASRPQDRQFILSSKKLLLSDSGFYLCAWSVRRGDFDAFFGQGTRLTVV.